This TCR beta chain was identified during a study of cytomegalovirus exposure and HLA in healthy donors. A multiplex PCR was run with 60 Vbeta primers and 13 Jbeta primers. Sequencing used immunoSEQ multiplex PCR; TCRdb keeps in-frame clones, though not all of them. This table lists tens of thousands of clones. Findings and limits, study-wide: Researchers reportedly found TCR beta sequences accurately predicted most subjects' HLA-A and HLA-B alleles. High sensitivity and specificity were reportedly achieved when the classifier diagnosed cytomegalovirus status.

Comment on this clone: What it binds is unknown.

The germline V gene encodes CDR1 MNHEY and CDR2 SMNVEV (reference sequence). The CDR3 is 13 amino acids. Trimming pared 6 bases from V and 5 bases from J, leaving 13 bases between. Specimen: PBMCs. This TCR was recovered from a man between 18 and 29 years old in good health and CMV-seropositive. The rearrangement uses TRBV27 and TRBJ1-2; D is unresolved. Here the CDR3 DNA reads TGTGCCAGCAGACCAGCCAGCGGGTATGGCTACACCTTC. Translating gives CASRPASGYGYTF.